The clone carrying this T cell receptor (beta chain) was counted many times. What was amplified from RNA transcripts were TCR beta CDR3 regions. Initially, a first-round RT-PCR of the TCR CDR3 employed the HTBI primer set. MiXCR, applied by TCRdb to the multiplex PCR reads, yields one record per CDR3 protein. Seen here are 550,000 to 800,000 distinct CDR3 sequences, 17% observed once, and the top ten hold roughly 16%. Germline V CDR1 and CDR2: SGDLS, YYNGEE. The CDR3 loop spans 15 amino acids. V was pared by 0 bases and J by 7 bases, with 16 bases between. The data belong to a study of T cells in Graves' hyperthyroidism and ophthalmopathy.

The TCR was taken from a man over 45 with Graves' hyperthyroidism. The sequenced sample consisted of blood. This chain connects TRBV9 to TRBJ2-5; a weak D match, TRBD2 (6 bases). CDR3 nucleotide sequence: TGTGCCAGCAGCGTAGCGCCAGGGCAGGAGGGGACCCAGTACTTC. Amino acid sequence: CASSVAPGQEGTQYF.